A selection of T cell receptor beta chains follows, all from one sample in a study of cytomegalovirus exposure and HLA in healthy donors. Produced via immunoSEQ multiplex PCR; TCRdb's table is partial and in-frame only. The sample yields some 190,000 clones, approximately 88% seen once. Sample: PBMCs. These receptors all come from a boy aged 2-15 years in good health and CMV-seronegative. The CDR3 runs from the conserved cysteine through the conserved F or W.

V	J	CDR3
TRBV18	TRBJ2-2	CASSPLGTTDTGELFF
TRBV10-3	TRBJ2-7	CAISVRQSSYEQYF
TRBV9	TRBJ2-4	CASSPGVAKNIQYF
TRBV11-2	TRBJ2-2	CASSQGTANTGELFF
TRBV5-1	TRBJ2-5	CASSPGETQYF
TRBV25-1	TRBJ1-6	CASSESRHGGLGNSPLHF
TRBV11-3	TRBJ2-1	CASSFQGWSGTYNEQFF
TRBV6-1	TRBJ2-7	CASRRTSEPYEQYF
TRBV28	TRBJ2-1	CASSPSGGVRNEQFF
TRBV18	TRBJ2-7	CASSPTQMEYEQYF
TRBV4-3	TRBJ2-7	CASSQDQGSSYEQYF